This TCR beta chain came from a study of T cell responses to AZD1222 COVID-19 vaccine. Study-wide results and caveats: Only a handful of individuals given AZD1222 were seropositive at baseline. Clonal diversity may have been underestimated, and the donors were mostly white British, with more females than males.

CDR1 is MDHEN and CDR2 is SYDVKM in the germline V gene. CDR3 length: 15 residues. J was trimmed by 1 base and V by 2 bases; bases with no gene match: 1. On this clone: Its antigen is unknown.

Investigators merged groups given second doses at roughly 4 or roughly 12 weeks. Using immunoSEQ multiplex PCR, the repertoire was profiled, and TCRdb retains in-frame clones only, with some absent. The sample includes approximately 150,000 clones, about 86% of them seen just once. Sample: peripheral blood, taken 28 days after the second AZD1222 dose. The receptor comes from an adult who received the AZD1222 COVID-19 vaccine. The V gene is TRBV28, the J gene TRBJ2-3, with TRBD2 matching 9 bases. CDR3 amino acids: CASSLQRGGTDTQYF. The CDR3 nucleotides are TGTGCCAGCAGTTTACAGCGGGGGGGCACAGATACGCAGTATTTT.